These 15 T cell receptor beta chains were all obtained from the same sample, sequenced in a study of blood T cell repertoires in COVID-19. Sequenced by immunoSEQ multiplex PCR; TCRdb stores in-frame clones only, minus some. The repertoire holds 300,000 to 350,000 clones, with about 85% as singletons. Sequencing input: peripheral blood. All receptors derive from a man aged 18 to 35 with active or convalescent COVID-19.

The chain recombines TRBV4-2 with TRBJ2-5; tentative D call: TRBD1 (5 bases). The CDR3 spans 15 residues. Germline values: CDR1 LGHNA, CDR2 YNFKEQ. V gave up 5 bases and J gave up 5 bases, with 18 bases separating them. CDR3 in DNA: TGTGCCAGCAGCGGTAGGGGAACCGTATTTGAGACCCAGTACTTC. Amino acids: CASSGRGTVFETQYF.

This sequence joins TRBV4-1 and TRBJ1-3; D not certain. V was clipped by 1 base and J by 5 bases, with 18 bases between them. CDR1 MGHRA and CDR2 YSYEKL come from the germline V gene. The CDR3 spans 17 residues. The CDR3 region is CASSQVHPDLARNTIYF. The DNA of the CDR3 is TGCGCCAGCAGCCAAGTACATCCGGACTTGGCTAGAAACACCATATATTTT.

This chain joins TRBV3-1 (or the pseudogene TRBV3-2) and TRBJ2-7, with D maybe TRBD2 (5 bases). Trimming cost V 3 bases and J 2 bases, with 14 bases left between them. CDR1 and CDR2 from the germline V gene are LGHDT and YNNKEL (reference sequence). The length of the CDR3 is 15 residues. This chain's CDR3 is CASSQDSLFTYEQYF. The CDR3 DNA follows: TGTGCCAGCAGCCAGGACTCCTTATTTACCTACGAGCAGTACTTC.

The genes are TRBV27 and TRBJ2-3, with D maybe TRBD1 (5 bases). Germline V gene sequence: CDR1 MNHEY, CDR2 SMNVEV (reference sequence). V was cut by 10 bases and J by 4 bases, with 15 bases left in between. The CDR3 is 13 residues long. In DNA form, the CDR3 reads TGTGCCACCCAAACGGCAGGGCCAGATACGCAGTATTTT. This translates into CATQTAGPDTQYF.

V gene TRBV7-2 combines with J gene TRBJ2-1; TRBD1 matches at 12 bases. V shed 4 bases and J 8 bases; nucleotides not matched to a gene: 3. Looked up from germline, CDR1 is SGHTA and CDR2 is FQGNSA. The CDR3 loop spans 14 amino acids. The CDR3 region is CASSSGQGAHEQFF. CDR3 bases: TGTGCCAGCAGCTCGGGACAGGGGGCCCATGAGCAGTTCTTC.

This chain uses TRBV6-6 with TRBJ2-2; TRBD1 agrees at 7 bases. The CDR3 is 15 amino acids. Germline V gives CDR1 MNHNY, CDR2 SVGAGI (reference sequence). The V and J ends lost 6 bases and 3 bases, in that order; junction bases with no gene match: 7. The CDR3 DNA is TGTGCCAGCAGAACTAGGGGGCTACACACCGGGGAGCTGTTTTTT. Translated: CASRTRGLHTGELFF.

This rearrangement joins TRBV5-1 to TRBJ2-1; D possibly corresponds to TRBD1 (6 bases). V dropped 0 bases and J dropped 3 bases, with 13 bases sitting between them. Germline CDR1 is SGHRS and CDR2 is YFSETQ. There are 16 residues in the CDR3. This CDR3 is CASSLGTGTNYNEQFF. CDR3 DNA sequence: TGCGCCAGCAGCTTGGGCACCGGGACAAACTACAATGAGCAGTTCTTC. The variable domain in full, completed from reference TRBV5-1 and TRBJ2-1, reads KAGVTQTPRYLIKTRGQQVTLSCSPISGHRSVSWYQQTPGQGLQFLFEYFSETQRNKGNFPGRFSGRQFSNSRSEMNVSTLELGDSALYLCASSLGTGTNYNEQFFGPGTRLTVL.

The CDR3 sequence: CASRPGGMDTGELFF. The CDR3 region has the DNA TGTGCCAGCAGACCAGGGGGCATGGACACCGGGGAGCTGTTTTTT. This sequence joins TRBV6-5 and TRBJ2-2; 8 nucleotides align to TRBD1. V trimming: 6 bases; J trimming: 3 bases; junction bases outside the gene matches: 6. CDR1 and CDR2 (germline): MNHEY, SVGAGI. CDR3 length: 15 residues.

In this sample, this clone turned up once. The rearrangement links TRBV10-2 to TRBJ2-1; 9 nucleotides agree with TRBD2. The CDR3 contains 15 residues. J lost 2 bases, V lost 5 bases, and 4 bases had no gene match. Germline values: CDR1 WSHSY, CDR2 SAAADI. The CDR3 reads CASSLAGNPYNEQFF. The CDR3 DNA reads TGCGCCAGCAGTCTAGCGGGGAACCCCTACAATGAGCAGTTCTTC.

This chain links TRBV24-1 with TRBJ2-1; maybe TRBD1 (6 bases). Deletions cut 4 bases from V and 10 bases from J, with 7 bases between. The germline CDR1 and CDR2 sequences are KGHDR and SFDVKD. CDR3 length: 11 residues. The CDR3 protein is CATSEGTEQFF. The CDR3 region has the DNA TGTGCCACCAGTGAGGGGACAGAGCAGTTCTTC.

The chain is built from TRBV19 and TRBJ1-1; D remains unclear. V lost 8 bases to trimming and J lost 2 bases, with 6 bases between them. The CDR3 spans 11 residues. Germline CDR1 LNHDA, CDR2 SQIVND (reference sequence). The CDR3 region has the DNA TGTGCCAGTGCGTTTAACACTGAAGCTTTCTTT. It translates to CASAFNTEAFF.

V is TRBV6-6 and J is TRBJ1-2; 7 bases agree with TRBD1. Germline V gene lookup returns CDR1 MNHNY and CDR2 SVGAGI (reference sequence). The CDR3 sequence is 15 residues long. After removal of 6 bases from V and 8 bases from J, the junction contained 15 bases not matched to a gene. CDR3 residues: CASRRSGQEEGGYTF. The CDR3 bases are TGTGCCAGCAGACGCTCCGGACAGGAGGAGGGAGGCTACACCTTC.

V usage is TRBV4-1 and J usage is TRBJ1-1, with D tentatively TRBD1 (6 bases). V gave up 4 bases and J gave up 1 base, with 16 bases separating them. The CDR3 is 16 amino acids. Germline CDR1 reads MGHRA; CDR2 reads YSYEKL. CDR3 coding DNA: TGCGCCAGCAGCCGGGGCCGTGGACAGAAGAACACTGAAGCTTTCTTT. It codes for CASSRGRGQKNTEAFF.

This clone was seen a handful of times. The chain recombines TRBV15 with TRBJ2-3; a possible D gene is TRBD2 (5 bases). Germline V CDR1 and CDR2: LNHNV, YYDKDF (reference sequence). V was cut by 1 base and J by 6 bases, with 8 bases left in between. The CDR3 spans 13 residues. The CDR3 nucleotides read TGTGCCACCAGCAGAGGACTACCGGATACGCAGTATTTT. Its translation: CATSRGLPDTQYF.

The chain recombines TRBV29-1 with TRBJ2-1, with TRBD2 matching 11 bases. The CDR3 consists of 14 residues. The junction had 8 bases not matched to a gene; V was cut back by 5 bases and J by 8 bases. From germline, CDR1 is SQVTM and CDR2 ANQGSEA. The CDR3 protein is CSVPTSGRVYEQFF. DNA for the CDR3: TGCAGCGTTCCCACTAGCGGGAGAGTCTATGAGCAGTTCTTC.